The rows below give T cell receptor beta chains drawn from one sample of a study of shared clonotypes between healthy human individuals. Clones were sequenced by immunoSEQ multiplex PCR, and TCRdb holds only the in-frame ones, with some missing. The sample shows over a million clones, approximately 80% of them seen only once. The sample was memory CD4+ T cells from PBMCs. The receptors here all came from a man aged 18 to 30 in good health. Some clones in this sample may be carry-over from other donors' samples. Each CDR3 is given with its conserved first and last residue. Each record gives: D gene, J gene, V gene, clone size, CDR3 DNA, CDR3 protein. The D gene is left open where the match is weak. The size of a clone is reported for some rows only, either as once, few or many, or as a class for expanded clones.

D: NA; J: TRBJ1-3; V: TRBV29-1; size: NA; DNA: TGCAGCGTGGTACAGGGAAACACCATATATTTT; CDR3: CSVVQGNTIYF
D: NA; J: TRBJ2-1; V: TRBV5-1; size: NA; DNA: TGCGCCAGCAGCTTCCCCCCCTACAATGAGCAGTTCTTC; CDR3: CASSFPPYNEQFF
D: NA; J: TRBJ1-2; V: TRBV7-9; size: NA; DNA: TGTGCCAGCAGCTCCCCCGACACAAGTATCTATGGCTACACCTTC; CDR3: CASSSPDTSIYGYTF
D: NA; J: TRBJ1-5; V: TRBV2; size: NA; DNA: TGTGCCAGCAGTGTAACAGGGAGGGAGCCCCAGCATTTT; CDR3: CASSVTGREPQHF
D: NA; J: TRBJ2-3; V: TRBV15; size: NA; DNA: TGTGCCACCAGCAGAGGAGATAGCGGCAGCACAGATACGCAGTATTTT; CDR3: CATSRGDSGSTDTQYF
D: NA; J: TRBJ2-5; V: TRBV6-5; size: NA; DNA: TGTGCCAGCAGTTACGGGGGGAACCAACAAGAGACCCAGTACTTC; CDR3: CASSYGGNQQETQYF
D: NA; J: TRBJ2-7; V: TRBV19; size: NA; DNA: TGTGCCAGTAGTGCTGCTGTCTCCTACGAGCAGTACTTC; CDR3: CASSAAVSYEQYF
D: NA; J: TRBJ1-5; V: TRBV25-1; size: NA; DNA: TGTGCCAGCAGCCCCACAGGGAATGGGCCCCAGCATTTT; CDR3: CASSPTGNGPQHF
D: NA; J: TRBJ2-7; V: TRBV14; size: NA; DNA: TGTGCCAGCAGCCAAGGTACAGGTACCTCCTACGAGCAGTACTTC; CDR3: CASSQGTGTSYEQYF
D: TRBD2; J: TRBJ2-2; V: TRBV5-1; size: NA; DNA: TGCGCCAGCAGCCAAGGACTAGCGGGAGTTTCGAGTACCGGGGAGCTGTTTTTT; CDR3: CASSQGLAGVSSTGELFF
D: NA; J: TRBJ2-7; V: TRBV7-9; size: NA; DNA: TGTGCCAGCAGCTTCACCCTCGTCGGATCCGAGGTTGAGCAGTACTTC; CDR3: CASSFTLVGSEVEQYF
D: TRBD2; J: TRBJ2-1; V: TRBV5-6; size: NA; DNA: TGTGCCAGCAGCTTGGCCGCGGGAGTGGATGAGCAGTTCTTC; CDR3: CASSLAAGVDEQFF
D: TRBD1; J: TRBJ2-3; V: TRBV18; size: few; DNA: TGTGCCAGCTCACCGTCGGCAGGGGGTGTTGGAGATACGCAGTATTTT; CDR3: CASSPSAGGVGDTQYF
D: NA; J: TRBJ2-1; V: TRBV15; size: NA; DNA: TGTGCCACCAGCAGAGAGATTAGGGTCAATGAGCAGTTCTTC; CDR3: CATSREIRVNEQFF
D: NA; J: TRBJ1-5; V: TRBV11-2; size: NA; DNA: TGTGCCAGCAGACTAGGGGTCCTACGGGGTCATCAGCCCCAGCATTTT; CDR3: CASRLGVLRGHQPQHF
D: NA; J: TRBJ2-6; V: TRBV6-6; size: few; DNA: TGTGCCAGCAGTTACGAGGGGGGATCTGGGGCCAACGTCCTGACTTTC; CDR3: CASSYEGGSGANVLTF
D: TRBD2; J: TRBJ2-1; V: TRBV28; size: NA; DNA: TGTGCCAGCAGTTCCCGACTAGCGGCCTCCTACAATGAGCAGTTCTTC; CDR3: CASSSRLAASYNEQFF
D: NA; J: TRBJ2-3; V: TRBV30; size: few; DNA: TGTGCCTGGAGTCCGCGGGATACGCAGTATTTT; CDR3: CAWSPRDTQYF
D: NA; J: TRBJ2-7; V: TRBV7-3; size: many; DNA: TGTGCCATCGTGGGGGCACGGGGCTACGAGCAGTACTTC; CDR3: CAIVGARGYEQYF
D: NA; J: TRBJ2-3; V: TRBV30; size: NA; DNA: TGTGCCTGGTCAAGGGTCCTTAGGGATACGCAGTATTTT; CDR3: CAWSRVLRDTQYF
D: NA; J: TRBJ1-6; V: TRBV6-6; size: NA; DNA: TGTGCCAGCAGTTCTGGTATCCGTCATTCACCCCTCCACTTT; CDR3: CASSSGIRHSPLHF
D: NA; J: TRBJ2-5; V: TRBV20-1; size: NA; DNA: TGCAGTGCGGCCCCGGGGGAGACCCAGTACTTC; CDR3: CSAAPGETQYF
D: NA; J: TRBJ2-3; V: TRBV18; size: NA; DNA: TGTGCCAGCACCTTACTCAACAACGCTGGAGATACGCAGTATTTT; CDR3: CASTLLNNAGDTQYF
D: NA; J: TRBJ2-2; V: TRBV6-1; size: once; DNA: TGTGCCAGCACAAGTGCCACCGGGGAGCTGTTTTTT; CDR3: CASTSATGELFF
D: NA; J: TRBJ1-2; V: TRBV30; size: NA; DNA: TGTGCCCAGGGGCAGGGCCGATATGGCTACACCTTC; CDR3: CAQGQGRYGYTF
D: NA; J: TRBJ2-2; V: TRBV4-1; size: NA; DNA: TGCGCCAGCAGCCAGCCCCGGGCAACGAACACCGGGGAGCTGTTTTTT; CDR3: CASSQPRATNTGELFF
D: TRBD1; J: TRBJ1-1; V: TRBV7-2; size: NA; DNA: TGTGCCAGCAGACCCCGTGTTGCCGGGACAGGCCATCGTGGGACTGAAGCTTTCTTT; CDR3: CASRPRVAGTGHRGTEAFF
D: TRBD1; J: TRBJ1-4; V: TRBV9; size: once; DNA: TGTGCCAGCAGCTCATGGGACAGAGAAAGTAATGAAAAACTGTTTTTT; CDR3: CASSSWDRESNEKLFF
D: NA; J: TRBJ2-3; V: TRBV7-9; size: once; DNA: TGTGCCAGCAGCTCACGCACTTCTGGGAGTCTCCCCACAGATACGCAGTATTTT; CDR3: CASSSRTSGSLPTDTQYF
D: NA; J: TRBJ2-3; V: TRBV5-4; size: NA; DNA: TGTGCCAGCAGCTTGGCCGGAGATACGCAGTATTTT; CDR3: CASSLAGDTQYF
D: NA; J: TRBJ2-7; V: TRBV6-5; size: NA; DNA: TGTGCCAGCAGTTACTCGAGGCTAGGAAAGCAGTACTTC; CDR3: CASSYSRLGKQYF
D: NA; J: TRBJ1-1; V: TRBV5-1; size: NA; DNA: TGCGCCAGCAGCTCCCGGAGAAATTTTGACAGTACGCCTTTCTTT; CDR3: CASSSRRNFDSTPFF
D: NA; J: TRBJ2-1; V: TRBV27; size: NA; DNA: TGTGCCAGCAGGCGAACCGGCCAAGGCTCGGTATATGAGCAGTTCTTC; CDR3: CASRRTGQGSVYEQFF
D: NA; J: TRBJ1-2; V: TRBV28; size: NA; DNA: TGTGCCAGCAGCGGACGGGAAGGCTACACCTTC; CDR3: CASSGREGYTF
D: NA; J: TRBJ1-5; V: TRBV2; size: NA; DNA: TGTGCCAGCAGTCCAAGGGTTTCAGGGGATCAGCCCCAGCATTTT; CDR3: CASSPRVSGDQPQHF
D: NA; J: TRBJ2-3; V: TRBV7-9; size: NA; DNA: TGTGCCAGCAGCTTACGACTGGACACAGATACGCAGTATTTT; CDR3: CASSLRLDTDTQYF
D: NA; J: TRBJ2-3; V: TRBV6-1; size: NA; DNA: TGTGCCAGCAGTGAAGGGGGTTCGGAGACAGATACGCAGTATTTT; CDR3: CASSEGGSETDTQYF
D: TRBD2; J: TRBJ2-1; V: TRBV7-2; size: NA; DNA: TGTGCCAGCAGCTGGTGGGGGACTAGCGGGAGGAATGAGCAGTTCTTC; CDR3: CASSWWGTSGRNEQFF
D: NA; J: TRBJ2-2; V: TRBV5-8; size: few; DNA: TGTGCCAGCACCACCGGTGGGGGCGGGGAGCTGTTTTTT; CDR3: CASTTGGGGELFF
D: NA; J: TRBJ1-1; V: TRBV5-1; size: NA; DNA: TGCGCCAGCAGCTTGGCTGCGGACACTGAAGCTTTCTTT; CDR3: CASSLAADTEAFF
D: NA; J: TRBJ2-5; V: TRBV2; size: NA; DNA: TGTGCCAGCAGTGAATTCGGGCCAGTGGGAGAGACCCAGTACTTC; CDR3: CASSEFGPVGETQYF
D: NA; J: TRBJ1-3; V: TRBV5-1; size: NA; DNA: TGCGCCAGCAGCTTCACAGGCGTCTCTGGAAACACCATATATTTT; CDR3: CASSFTGVSGNTIYF
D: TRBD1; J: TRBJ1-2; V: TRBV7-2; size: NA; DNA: TGTGCCAGCAGCAGAGACTTGACAGGGGGCGCCTATGGCTACACCTTC; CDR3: CASSRDLTGGAYGYTF
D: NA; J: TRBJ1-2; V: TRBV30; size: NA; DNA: TGTGCCTGGGCCGGGACAACCTATGGCTACACCTTC; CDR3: CAWAGTTYGYTF
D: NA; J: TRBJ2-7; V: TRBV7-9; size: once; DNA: TGTGCCAGCAGCTTAGACGGAGAGGGACTGGAGTACTTC; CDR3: CASSLDGEGLEYF
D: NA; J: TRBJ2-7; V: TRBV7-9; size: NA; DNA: TGTGCCAGCAGCCCGGGAGGGGGCTACAACGAGCAGTACTTC; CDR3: CASSPGGGYNEQYF
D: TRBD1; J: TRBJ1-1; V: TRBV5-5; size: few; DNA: TGTGCCAGCAGCTTCGACAGGGCCCACGACGGAGCTTTCTTT; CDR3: CASSFDRAHDGAFF
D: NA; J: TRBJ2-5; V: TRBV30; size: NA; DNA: TGTGCCTGGCACACTCAAGAGACCCAGTACTTC; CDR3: CAWHTQETQYF
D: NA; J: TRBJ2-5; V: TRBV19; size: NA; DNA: TGTGCCAGTAGTATAGATCACGTGGGTAAGACCCAGTACTTC; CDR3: CASSIDHVGKTQYF
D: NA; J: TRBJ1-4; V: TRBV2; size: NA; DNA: TGTGCCAGCAGGCCCGGTCGGGAAAAACTGTTTTTT; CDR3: CASRPGREKLFF
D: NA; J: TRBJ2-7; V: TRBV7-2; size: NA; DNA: TGTGCCAGCAGCTTATCGGCCGCCTTAGCCACCTACGAGCAGTACTTC; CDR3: CASSLSAALATYEQYF
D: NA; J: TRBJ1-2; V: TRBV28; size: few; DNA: TGTGCCAGTCATACAGTTAGCTATGGCTACACCTTC; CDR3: CASHTVSYGYTF
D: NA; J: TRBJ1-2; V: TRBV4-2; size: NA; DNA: TGTGCCAGCAGCCCACCCCGAGGCGACACCGGGGGCTACACCTTC; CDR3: CASSPPRGDTGGYTF
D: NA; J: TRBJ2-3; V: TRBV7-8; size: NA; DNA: TGTGCCAGCAGCTTGACCCACACAGATACGCAGTATTTT; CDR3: CASSLTHTDTQYF
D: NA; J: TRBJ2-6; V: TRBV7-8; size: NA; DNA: TGTGCCAGCAGCCCGAACCTCTCTGGGGCCAACGTCCTGACTTTC; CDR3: CASSPNLSGANVLTF
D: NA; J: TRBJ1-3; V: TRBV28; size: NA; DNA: TGTGCCAGCAGTCCCTCAGGGCAGAAGAGGGGAAACACCATATATTTT; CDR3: CASSPSGQKRGNTIYF
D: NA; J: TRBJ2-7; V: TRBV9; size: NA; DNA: TGTGCCAGCAGCGTAGGGCGCCGGGAAATGGGCGAGCAGTACTTC; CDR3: CASSVGRREMGEQYF